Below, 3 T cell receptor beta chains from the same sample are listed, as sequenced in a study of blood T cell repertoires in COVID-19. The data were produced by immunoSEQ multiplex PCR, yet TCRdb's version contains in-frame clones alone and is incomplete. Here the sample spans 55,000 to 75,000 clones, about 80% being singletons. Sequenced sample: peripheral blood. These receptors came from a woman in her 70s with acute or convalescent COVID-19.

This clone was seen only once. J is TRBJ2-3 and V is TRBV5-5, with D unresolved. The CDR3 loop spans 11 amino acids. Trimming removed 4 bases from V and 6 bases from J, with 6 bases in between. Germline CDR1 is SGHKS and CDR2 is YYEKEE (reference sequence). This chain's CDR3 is CASSPTDTQYF. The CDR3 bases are TGTGCCAGCAGCCCTACGGATACGCAGTATTTT.

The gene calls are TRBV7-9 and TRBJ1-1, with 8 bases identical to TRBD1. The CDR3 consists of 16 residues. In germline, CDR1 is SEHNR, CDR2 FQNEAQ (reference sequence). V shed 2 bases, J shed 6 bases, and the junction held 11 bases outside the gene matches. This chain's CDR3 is CASSLRAGGFISEAFF. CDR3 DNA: TGTGCCAGCAGCTTAAGGGCAGGGGGCTTTATTTCTGAAGCTTTCTTT.

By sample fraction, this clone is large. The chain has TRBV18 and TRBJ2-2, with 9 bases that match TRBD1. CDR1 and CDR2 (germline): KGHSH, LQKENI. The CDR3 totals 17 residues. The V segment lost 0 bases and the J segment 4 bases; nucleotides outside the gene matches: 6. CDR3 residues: CASSPPSQGAGTGELFF. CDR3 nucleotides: TGTGCCAGCTCACCACCGTCACAGGGGGCTGGCACCGGGGAGCTGTTTTTT.